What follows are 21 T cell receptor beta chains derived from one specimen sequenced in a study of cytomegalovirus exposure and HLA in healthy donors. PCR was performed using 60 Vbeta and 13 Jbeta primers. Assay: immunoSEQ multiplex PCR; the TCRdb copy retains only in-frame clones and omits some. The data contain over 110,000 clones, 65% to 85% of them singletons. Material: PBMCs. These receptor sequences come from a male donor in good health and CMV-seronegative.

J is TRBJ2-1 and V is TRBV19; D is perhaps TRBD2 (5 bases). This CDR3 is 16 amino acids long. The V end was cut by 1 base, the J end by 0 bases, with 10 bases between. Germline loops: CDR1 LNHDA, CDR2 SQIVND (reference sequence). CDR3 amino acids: CASSIGVASSYNEQFF. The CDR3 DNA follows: TGTGCCAGTAGTATAGGAGTAGCGAGCTCCTACAATGAGCAGTTCTTC. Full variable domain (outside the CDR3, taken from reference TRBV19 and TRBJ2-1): DGGITQSPKYLFRKEGQNVTLSCEQNLNHDAMYWYRQDPGQGLRLIYYSQIVNDFQKGDIAEGYSVSREKKESFPLTVTSAQKNPTAFYLCASSIGVASSYNEQFFGPGTRLTVL.

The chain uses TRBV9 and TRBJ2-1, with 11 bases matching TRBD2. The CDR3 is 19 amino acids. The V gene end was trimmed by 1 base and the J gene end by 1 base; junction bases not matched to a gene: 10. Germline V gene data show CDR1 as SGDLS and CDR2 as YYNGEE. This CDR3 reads CASSVPPLAGGESYNEQFF. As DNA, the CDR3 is TGTGCCAGCAGCGTACCCCCCTTAGCGGGAGGGGAGTCCTACAATGAGCAGTTCTTC.

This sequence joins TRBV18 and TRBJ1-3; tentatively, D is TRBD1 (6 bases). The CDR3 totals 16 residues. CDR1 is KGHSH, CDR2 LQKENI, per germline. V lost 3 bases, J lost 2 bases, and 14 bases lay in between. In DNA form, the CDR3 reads TGTGCCAGCTCACCGACCGGGACAAACGCTGGAAACACCATATATTTT. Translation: CASSPTGTNAGNTIYF.

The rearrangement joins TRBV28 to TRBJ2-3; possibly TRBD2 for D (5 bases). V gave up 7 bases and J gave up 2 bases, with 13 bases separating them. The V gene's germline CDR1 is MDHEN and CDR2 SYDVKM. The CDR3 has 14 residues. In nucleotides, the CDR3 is TGTGCCAGCAATAGCGCCCACTACACAGATACGCAGTATTTT. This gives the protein CASNSAHYTDTQYF.

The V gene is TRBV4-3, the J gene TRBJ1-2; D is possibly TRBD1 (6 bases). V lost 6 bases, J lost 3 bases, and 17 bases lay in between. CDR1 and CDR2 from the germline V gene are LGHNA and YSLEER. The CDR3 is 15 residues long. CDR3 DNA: TGCGCCAGCAGTGGGAGGGACAACTATGACTATGGCTACACCTTC. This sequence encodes CASSGRDNYDYGYTF.

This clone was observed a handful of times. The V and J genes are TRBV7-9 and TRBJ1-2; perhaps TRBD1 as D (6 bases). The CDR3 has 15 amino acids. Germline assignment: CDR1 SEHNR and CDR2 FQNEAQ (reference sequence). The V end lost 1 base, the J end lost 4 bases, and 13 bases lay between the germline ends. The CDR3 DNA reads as TGTGCCAGCAGCTTAGATGGGACACCTCGCTATGGCTACACCTTC. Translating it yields CASSLDGTPRYGYTF.

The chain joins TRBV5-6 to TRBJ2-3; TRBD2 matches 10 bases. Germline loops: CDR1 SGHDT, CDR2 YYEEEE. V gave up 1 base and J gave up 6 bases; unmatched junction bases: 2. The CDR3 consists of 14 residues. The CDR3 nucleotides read TGTGCCAGCAGCTTGTTTAGCGGGAGGGATACGCAGTATTTT. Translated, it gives CASSLFSGRDTQYF.

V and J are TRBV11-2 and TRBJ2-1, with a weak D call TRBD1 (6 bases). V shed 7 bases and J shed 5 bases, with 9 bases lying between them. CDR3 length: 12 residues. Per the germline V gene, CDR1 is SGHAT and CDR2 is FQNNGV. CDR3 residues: CASTGQDNEQFF. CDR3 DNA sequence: TGTGCCAGCACGGGACAAGACAATGAGCAGTTCTTC.

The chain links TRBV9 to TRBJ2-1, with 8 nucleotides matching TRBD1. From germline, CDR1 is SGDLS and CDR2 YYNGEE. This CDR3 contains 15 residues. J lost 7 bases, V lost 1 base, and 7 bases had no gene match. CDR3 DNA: TGTGCCAGCAGCGTAAGTCAGGGGGCGGGTAATGAGCAGTTCTTC. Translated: CASSVSQGAGNEQFF.

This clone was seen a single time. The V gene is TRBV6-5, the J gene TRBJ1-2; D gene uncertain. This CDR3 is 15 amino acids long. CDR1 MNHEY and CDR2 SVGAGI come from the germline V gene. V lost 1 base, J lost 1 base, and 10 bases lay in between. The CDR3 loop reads CASSYFAEYNYGYTF. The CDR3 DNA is TGTGCCAGCAGTTACTTCGCGGAGTATAACTATGGCTACACCTTC.

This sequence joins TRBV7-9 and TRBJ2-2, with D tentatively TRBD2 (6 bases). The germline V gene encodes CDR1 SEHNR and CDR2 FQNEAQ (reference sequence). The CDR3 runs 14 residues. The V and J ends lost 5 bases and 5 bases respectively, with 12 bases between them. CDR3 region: CASSQDSGTGELFF. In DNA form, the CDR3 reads TGTGCCAGCAGCCAAGACAGCGGGACCGGGGAGCTGTTTTTT.

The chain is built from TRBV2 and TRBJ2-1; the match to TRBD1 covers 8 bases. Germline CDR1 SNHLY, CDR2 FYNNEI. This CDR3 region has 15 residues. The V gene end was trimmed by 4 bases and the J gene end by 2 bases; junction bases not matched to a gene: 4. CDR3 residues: CASSVGTGAYNEQFF. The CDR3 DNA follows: TGTGCCAGCAGTGTTGGGACAGGCGCCTACAATGAGCAGTTCTTC.

The CDR3 region is CASRRQGLGYTF. The CDR3 region has the DNA TGTGCCAGCCGCCGACAGGGCCTAGGCTACACCTTC. The chain couples TRBV2 to TRBJ1-2; 7 nucleotides agree with TRBD1. This CDR3 has 12 residues. Germline V gene data show CDR1 as SNHLY and CDR2 as FYNNEI. J lost 8 bases, V lost 8 bases, and 8 bases had no gene match. Based on the CDR3 plus reference TRBV2 and TRBJ1-2, the full variable domain is EPEVTQTPSHQVTQMGQEVILRCVPISNHLYFYWYRQILGQKVEFLVSFYNNEISEKSEIFDDQFSVERPDGSNFTLKIRSTKLEDSAMYFCASRRQGLGYTFGSGTRLTVV.

The CDR3 nucleotides are TGTGCCAGCAGCGAGGCGTCGGGCTCCTACAATGAGCAGTTCTTC. Translation: CASSEASGSYNEQFF. The V call is TRBV27, the J call TRBJ2-1, with D unresolved. Trimming cost V 6 bases and J 0 bases, with 12 bases left between them. The CDR3 is 15 amino acids. Germline V gives CDR1 MNHEY, CDR2 SMNVEV (reference sequence).

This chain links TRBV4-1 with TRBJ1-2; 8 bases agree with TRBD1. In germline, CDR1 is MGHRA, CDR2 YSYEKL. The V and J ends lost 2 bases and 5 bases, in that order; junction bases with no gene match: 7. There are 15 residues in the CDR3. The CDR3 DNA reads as TGCGCCAGCAGCCAAACGCCAGGGGGCCTTTATGGCTACACCTTC. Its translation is CASSQTPGGLYGYTF.

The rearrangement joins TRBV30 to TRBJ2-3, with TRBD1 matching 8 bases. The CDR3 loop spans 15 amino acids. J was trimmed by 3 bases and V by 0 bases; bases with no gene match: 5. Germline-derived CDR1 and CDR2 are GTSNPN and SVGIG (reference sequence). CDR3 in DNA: TGTGCCTGGAGTGTAAAGACAGGGGAGACAGATACGCAGTATTTT. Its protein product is CAWSVKTGETDTQYF.

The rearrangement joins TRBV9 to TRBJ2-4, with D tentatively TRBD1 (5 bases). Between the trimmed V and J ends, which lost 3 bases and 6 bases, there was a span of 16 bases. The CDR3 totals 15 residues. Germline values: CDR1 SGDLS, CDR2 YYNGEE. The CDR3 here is CASSDSSGPGNIQYF. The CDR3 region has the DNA TGTGCCAGCAGCGACTCTTCAGGGCCGGGAAACATTCAGTACTTC.

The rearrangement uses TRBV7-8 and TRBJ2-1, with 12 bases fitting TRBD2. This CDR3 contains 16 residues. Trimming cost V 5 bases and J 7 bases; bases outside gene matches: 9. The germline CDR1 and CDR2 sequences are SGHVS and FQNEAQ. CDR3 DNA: TGTGCCAGCAGCCCCCGACTAGCGGGAGTCTTAAATGAGCAGTTCTTC. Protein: CASSPRLAGVLNEQFF.

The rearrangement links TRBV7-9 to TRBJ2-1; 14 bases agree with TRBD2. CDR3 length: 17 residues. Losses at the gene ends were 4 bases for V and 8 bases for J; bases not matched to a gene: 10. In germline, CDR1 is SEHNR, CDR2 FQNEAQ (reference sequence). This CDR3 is CASSSTAGTSGSYEQFF. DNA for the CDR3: TGTGCCAGCAGCTCCACTGCGGGGACTAGCGGGAGTTATGAGCAGTTCTTC.

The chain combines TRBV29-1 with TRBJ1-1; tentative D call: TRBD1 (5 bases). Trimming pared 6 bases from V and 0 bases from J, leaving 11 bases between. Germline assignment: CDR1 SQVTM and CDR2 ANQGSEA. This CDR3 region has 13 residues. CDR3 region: CSVTTGLNTEAFF. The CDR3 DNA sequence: TGCAGCGTAACTACAGGCCTGAACACTGAAGCTTTCTTT.

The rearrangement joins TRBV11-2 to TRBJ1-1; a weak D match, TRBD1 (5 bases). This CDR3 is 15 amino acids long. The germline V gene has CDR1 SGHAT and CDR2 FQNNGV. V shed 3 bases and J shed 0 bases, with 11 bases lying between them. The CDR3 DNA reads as TGTGCCAGCAGCTTGGGGCCAGCCATGAACACTGAAGCTTTCTTT. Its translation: CASSLGPAMNTEAFF.